The rows below give T cell receptor beta chains drawn from one sample of a study of identifying expanded T cells in peripheral blood. Some clones are missing from TCRdb's copy, which holds only in-frame ones; the method was immunoSEQ multiplex PCR. This sample has about 84,000 clones; 86% occur once, and the top ten carry roughly 5.3%. The sample taken for sequencing was blood. Receptors originate from a person between 18 and 75 years old in good health. CDR3s include the opening cysteine and the closing phenylalanine or tryptophan. The D gene is left open where the match is weak. Clone size is shown for a subset of rows, as once, few, many or a class of expanded clone.

clone_size	j_call	d_call	v_call	cdr3_aa	cdr3_nt
-	TRBJ1-5	-	TRBV28	CASNPPGRGPGGGPQHF	TGTGCCAGCAATCCCCCCGGCCGAGGGCCTGGCGGGGGGCCCCAGCATTTT
-	TRBJ1-2	TRBD1	TRBV2	CASSENRQGGNYGYTF	TGTGCCAGCAGTGAAAACCGGCAGGGGGGGAACTATGGCTACACCTTC
-	TRBJ1-2	TRBD1	TRBV7-9	CASSAKDRGDYGYTF	TGTGCCAGCAGCGCTAAGGACAGGGGTGACTATGGCTACACCTTC
few	TRBJ2-2	TRBD2	TRBV10-1	CASSTSGGPTGELFF	TGCGCCAGCAGCACTAGCGGGGGACCCACCGGGGAGCTGTTTTTT
-	TRBJ1-1	TRBD1	TRBV7-3	CASSLGTGGNTEAFF	TGTGCCAGCAGCTTAGGGACAGGGGGGAACACTGAAGCTTTCTTT
-	TRBJ1-2	-	TRBV27	CASNPYFTGTLTYGYTF	TGTGCCAGTAATCCTTACTTTACAGGGACCTTGACCTATGGCTACACCTTC
-	TRBJ1-1	-	TRBV5-1	CASSLNKGQTGKAFF	TGCGCCAGCAGCCTGAATAAAGGACAGACCGGCAAAGCTTTCTTT
-	TRBJ1-1	-	TRBV4-3	CASSQGSTGPNTEAFF	TGCGCCAGCAGCCAAGGTAGTACAGGGCCGAACACTGAAGCTTTCTTT
-	TRBJ1-2	-	TRBV19	CASSIEGLGGYTF	TGTGCCAGTAGTATAGAAGGCTTGGGAGGCTACACCTTC
few	TRBJ1-4	-	TRBV15	CATSILGTPPEKLFF	TGTGCCACCAGCATCCTAGGGACCCCTCCGGAAAAACTGTTTTTT
few	TRBJ1-6	-	TRBV30	CAWSGQGSSPLHF	TGTGCCTGGAGTGGGCAGGGAAGTTCACCCCTCCACTTT
-	TRBJ1-1	-	TRBV19	CASSIEGRLLNTEAFF	TGTGCCAGTAGTATAGAAGGCAGACTCCTGAACACTGAAGCTTTCTTT
many	TRBJ2-1	-	TRBV30	CAWSGDSMNEQFF	TGTGCCTGGAGTGGGGACTCCATGAATGAGCAGTTCTTC
-	TRBJ2-7	TRBD2	TRBV5-6	CASSPTPGGAVYEQYF	TGTGCCAGCAGCCCGACCCCCGGGGGGGCGGTCTACGAGCAGTACTTC
-	TRBJ1-2	TRBD1	TRBV29-1	CSAPNRTGDLYGYTF	TGCAGCGCTCCAAATCGGACAGGAGATCTCTATGGCTACACCTTC
-	TRBJ1-2	-	TRBV7-6	CASSPPGEGRAGGYTF	TGTGCCAGCAGCCCCCCAGGTGAGGGCCGGGCGGGCGGCTACACCTTC
-	TRBJ2-3	-	TRBV29-1	CSVESRGARDTQYF	TGCAGCGTTGAATCAAGGGGGGCGCGTGATACGCAGTATTTT
-	TRBJ2-4	-	TRBV4-3	CASSLGHGRAKNIQYF	TGCGCCAGCAGCCTCGGACACGGACGAGCCAAAAACATTCAGTACTTC
-	TRBJ2-7	-	TRBV19	CASSIHSAISEQYF	TGTGCCAGTAGTATACACTCCGCCATAAGCGAGCAGTACTTC
once	TRBJ1-5	-	TRBV30	CAWSKSFLGNQPQHF	TGTGCCTGGAGTAAAAGTTTCTTGGGCAATCAGCCCCAGCATTTT
-	TRBJ1-3	-	TRBV28	CASISFRGSRSGNTIYF	TGTGCCAGCATCTCCTTTAGGGGTTCTCGCTCTGGAAACACCATATATTTT
few	TRBJ1-2	-	TRBV27	CASSPQGRSYGYTF	TGTGCCAGCAGTCCCCAGGGCAGGAGTTATGGCTACACCTTC
-	TRBJ2-7	TRBD2	TRBV7-2	CASSLLGLAIGEQYF	TGTGCCAGCAGCCTATTGGGACTAGCAATTGGCGAGCAGTACTTC
-	TRBJ2-3	-	TRBV7-8	CASSLKVSTDTQYF	TGTGCCAGCAGCTTAAAAGTTAGCACAGATACGCAGTATTTT
-	TRBJ2-2	TRBD2	TRBV9	CASSNLELAGAFLSNTGELFF	TGTGCCAGCAGCAATTTAGAACTAGCGGGGGCCTTTCTGTCGAACACCGGGGAGCTGTTTTTT
-	TRBJ2-7	TRBD1	TRBV29-1	CSVESQGAREQYF	TGCAGCGTTGAGTCCCAGGGGGCGCGTGAGCAGTACTTC
-	TRBJ1-2	TRBD1	TRBV10-3	CAISYGQGYGYTF	TGTGCCATCAGTTATGGACAGGGATATGGCTACACCTTC
-	TRBJ1-1	-	TRBV2	CAIVGGRGWYEAFF	TGTGCCATAGTGGGGGGAAGGGGATGGTATGAAGCTTTCTTT
-	TRBJ2-3	-	TRBV7-6	CASSLRGSTDTQYF	TGTGCCAGCAGCTTACGGGGCAGCACAGATACGCAGTATTTT
-	TRBJ2-1	TRBD1	TRBV18	CASSPPRDRTYNEQFF	TGTGCCAGCTCACCACCCCGGGACAGAACATACAATGAGCAGTTCTTC
-	TRBJ2-2	-	TRBV10-3	CAISESYPTGELFF	TGTGCCATCAGTGAGTCTTACCCCACCGGGGAGCTGTTTTTT
-	TRBJ1-1	TRBD1	TRBV27	CASSLGTGAFTEAFF	TGTGCCAGCAGTTTGGGGACAGGGGCATTCACTGAAGCTTTCTTT
-	TRBJ1-3	-	TRBV25-1	CASSEGIPSGNTIYF	TGTGCCAGCAGTGAGGGGATTCCCTCTGGAAACACCATATATTTT
-	TRBJ2-6	-	TRBV30	CAGGSVSGANVLTF	TGTGCCGGTGGTTCCGTCTCTGGGGCCAACGTCCTGACTTTC